The 20 T cell receptor beta chains below all came from one sample that was sequenced in a study of early stage breast cancer tumors. Profiled with immunoSEQ multiplex PCR; TCRdb holds only in-frame clones, not every one. The sample has approximately 14,000 clones, approximately 88% seen once. The sample comprised normal breast tissue next to the tumor. Receptor source: a person aged 25 to 40 with breast cancer.

This chain connects TRBV7-2 to TRBJ2-7; 9 nucleotides align to TRBD2. The CDR3 is 18 residues long. The J segment lost 2 bases and the V segment lost 3 bases, leaving 14 bases of the junction unmatched. Germline CDR1 SGHTA, CDR2 FQGNSA. The CDR3 spells CASSLPFFETSGAYEQYF. CDR3 nucleotides: TGTGCCAGCAGCTTGCCTTTCTTTGAGACTAGCGGAGCCTACGAGCAGTACTTC.

This clone has just one count. The chain links TRBV7-9 to TRBJ1-2; 8 positions agree with TRBD1. Per the germline V gene, CDR1 is SEHNR and CDR2 is FQNEAQ (reference sequence). The J segment lost 6 bases and the V segment lost 6 bases, leaving 21 bases of the junction unmatched. CDR3 length: 18 residues. The CDR3 region is CASRALLGGIDRGDGYTF. The CDR3 region has the DNA TGTGCCAGCAGAGCTTTACTCGGGGGTATCGACAGGGGAGATGGCTACACCTTC.

The V and J genes are TRBV6-5 and TRBJ2-1; D is perhaps TRBD1 or TRBD2 (5 bases each). The V gene's germline CDR1 is MNHEY and CDR2 SVGAGI. V lost 0 bases and J lost 9, with 12 bases in between. There are 14 residues in the CDR3. Here the CDR3 DNA reads TGTGCCAGCAGTTACTCGCTCGGGGACGGTGAGCAGTTCTTC. It is translated as CASSYSLGDGEQFF.

This clone has only a few counts. The chain links TRBV30 to TRBJ1-5; TRBD1 is a possible D gene (5 bases). The V gene lost 1 base and the J gene lost 5 bases, with 6 bases spanning the gap. The CDR3 is 12 residues long. Per germline, CDR1 GTSNPN and CDR2 SVGIG (reference sequence). CDR3: CAWSGGDQPQHF. The CDR3 DNA follows: TGTGCCTGGAGTGGAGGGGATCAGCCCCAGCATTTT.

The CDR3 coding sequence is TGTGCCAGCAGCCCTGCGAGGGGGAACATTCAGTACTTC. Protein: CASSPARGNIQYF. The V call is TRBV27, the J call TRBJ2-4, with a weak D call TRBD1 (6 bases). The CDR3 spans 13 residues. Trimming removed 6 bases at V and 7 bases at J, with 13 bases between. CDR1 is MNHEY, CDR2 SMNVEV, per germline (reference sequence).

The gene calls are TRBV2 and TRBJ1-5; D might be TRBD1 (5 bases). CDR1 is SNHLY, CDR2 FYNNEI, per germline. The CDR3 contains 12 residues. Trimming removed 6 bases at V and 6 bases at J, with 9 bases between. This CDR3 is CASRGEGQPQHF. Here the CDR3 DNA reads TGTGCCAGCAGAGGGGAGGGTCAGCCCCAGCATTTT.

The genes are TRBV30 and TRBJ2-1; 8 nucleotides align to TRBD2. This CDR3 is built from 15 residues. Losses at the gene ends were 2 bases for V and 6 bases for J; bases not matched to a gene: 9. CDR1 is GTSNPN, CDR2 SVGIG, per germline (reference sequence). For the CDR3, the DNA is TGTGCCTGGAGTTTGATAGCGGGACCTCTCAATGAGCAGTTCTTC. This gives the protein CAWSLIAGPLNEQFF. Combining the CDR3 with reference TRBV30 and TRBJ2-1 gives the whole variable domain SQTIHQWPATLVQPVGSPLSLECTVEGTSNPNLYWYRQAAGRGLQLLFYSVGIGQISSEVPQNLSASRPQDRQFILSSKKLLLSDSGFYLCAWSLIAGPLNEQFFGPGTRLTVL.

The chain recombines TRBV5-8 with TRBJ1-1; 10 bases map to TRBD1. Germline V gene sequence: CDR1 SGHTS, CDR2 YDEGEE. The CDR3 has 15 amino acids. With 0 bases clipped from V and 4 bases from J, the junction kept 3 bases outside the gene matches. CDR3 nucleotide sequence: TGTGCCAGCAGCTTGGGACAGGGGGCAGTCACTGAAGCTTTCTTT. Translating gives CASSLGQGAVTEAFF.

V is TRBV9 and J is TRBJ2-5; 9 bases align to TRBD2. V lost 3 bases, J lost 5 bases, and 8 bases stayed unmatched. CDR3 length equals 15 residues. CDR1 is SGDLS, CDR2 YYNGEE, per germline. The CDR3 sequence is CASSGSTSGGETQYF. The CDR3 DNA is TGTGCCAGCAGCGGTTCGACTAGCGGCGGGGAGACCCAGTACTTC.

The chain has TRBV7-8 and TRBJ1-2; no clear D. V shed 1 base and J shed 7 bases, with 16 bases lying between them. CDR3 size: 15 residues. The germline V gene encodes CDR1 SGHVS and CDR2 FQNEAQ. CDR3: CASSLEPEGTFGYTF. In DNA form, the CDR3 reads TGTGCCAGCAGCTTAGAACCAGAGGGTACGTTTGGCTACACCTTC. The variable domain in full, with the rest retrieved from reference TRBV7-8 and TRBJ1-2, is GAGVSQSPRYKVAKRGQDVALRCDPISGHVSLFWYQQALGQGPEFLTYFQNEAQLDKSGLPSDRFFAERPEGSVSTLKIQRTQQEDSAVYLCASSLEPEGTFGYTFGSGTRLTVV.

CDR3 region: CASRGLQSGNTIYF. Here the CDR3 DNA reads TGTGCCAGCAGAGGGCTGCAATCTGGAAACACCATATATTTT. This chain joins TRBV9 and TRBJ1-3; D is ambiguous. The V and J ends lost 5 bases and 1 base respectively, with 10 bases between them. The germline V gene encodes CDR1 SGDLS and CDR2 YYNGEE. This CDR3 contains 14 residues.

This chain uses TRBV5-5 with TRBJ2-7; D may be TRBD1 or TRBD2 (5 bases each). Trimming took 1 base from V and 2 from J, leaving 16 bases between them. Germline V CDR1 and CDR2: SGHKS, YYEKEE (reference sequence). The CDR3 covers 16 residues. For the CDR3, the DNA is TGTGCCAGCAGCTTGTCGGTGGGGGTCCTCACCTACGAGCAGTACTTC. Translating gives CASSLSVGVLTYEQYF.

The rearrangement links TRBV7-9 to TRBJ2-1, with TRBD2 matching over 7 bases. Trimming removed 4 bases from V and 3 bases from J; junction bases left unmatched: 9. In germline, CDR1 is SEHNR, CDR2 FQNEAQ (reference sequence). The CDR3 is made up of 16 amino acids. The CDR3 DNA reads as TGTGCCAGCAGCTCCGTATTGGGGGAGGGCTACAATGAGCAGTTCTTC. Protein sequence: CASSSVLGEGYNEQFF.

The chain joins TRBV7-9 to TRBJ2-1, with 7 bases aligning to TRBD2. CDR3 length: 16 amino acids. The V gene end was trimmed by 5 bases and the J gene end by 4 bases; junction bases not matched to a gene: 11. The germline CDR1 and CDR2 sequences are SEHNR and FQNEAQ (reference sequence). The CDR3 spells CASSSGVSSCYNEQFF. The CDR3 DNA is TGTGCCAGCAGCAGCGGGGTCTCCTCCTGTTACAATGAGCAGTTCTTC.

The chain couples TRBV18 to TRBJ2-7, with 11 bases fitting TRBD1. Trimming cost V 5 bases and J 5 bases; bases outside gene matches: 5. The CDR3 length is 14 residues. CDR1 KGHSH and CDR2 LQKENI come from the germline V gene. This CDR3 reads CASSRDRGIDEQYF. CDR3 DNA: TGTGCCAGCTCAAGGGACAGGGGGATCGACGAGCAGTACTTC. The full variable domain, in which reference TRBV18 and TRBJ2-7 provide the parts outside the CDR3, is NAGVMQNPRHLVRRRGQEARLRCSPMKGHSHVYWYRQLPEEGLKFMVYLQKENIIDESGMPKERFSAEFPKEGPSILRIQQVVRGDSAAYFCASSRDRGIDEQYFGPGTRLTVT.

In its sample, this clone ranks as medium-sized. The rearrangement uses TRBV6-4 and TRBJ2-3; D is unclear. Germline V gene sequence: CDR1 MRHNA, CDR2 SNTAGT. This CDR3 comprises 16 residues. V was pared by 4 bases and J by 2 bases, with 16 bases between. The CDR3 bases are TGTGCCAGCAGTGCAGATAGTAGTCGGGCCACAGATACGCAGTATTTT. Amino acids: CASSADSSRATDTQYF.

V and J are TRBV19 and TRBJ2-1; maybe TRBD2 (8 bases). This CDR3 comprises 14 residues. The germline V and J ends were trimmed by 5 bases and 7 bases, with 15 bases remaining between them. The germline V gene has CDR1 LNHDA and CDR2 SQIVND (reference sequence). The CDR3 loop is CASSPGGLGNEQFF. As DNA, the CDR3 is TGTGCCAGTAGTCCAGGGGGACTAGGAAATGAGCAGTTCTTC.

This clone is judged medium-sized (0.01 to 0.1%). The chain couples TRBV7-9 to TRBJ1-5; TRBD1 matches at 7 bases. CDR1 is SEHNR and CDR2 is FQNEAQ in the germline V gene (reference sequence). J was trimmed by 3 bases and V by 5 bases; bases with no gene match: 4. This CDR3 spans 14 amino acids. CDR3 bases: TGTGCCAGCAGCCGACAGGGTAACAATCAGCCCCAGCATTTT. Its protein product is CASSRQGNNQPQHF. Full variable domain (outside the CDR3, taken from reference TRBV7-9 and TRBJ1-5): DTGVSQNPRHKITKRGQNVTFRCDPISEHNRLYWYRQTLGQGPEFLTYFQNEAQLEKSRLLSDRFSAERPKGSFSTLEIQRTEQGDSAMYLCASSRQGNNQPQHFGDGTRLSIL.

The chain is built from TRBV7-8 and TRBJ1-2, with D uncertain. The CDR3 extends over 15 amino acids. Germline-derived CDR1 and CDR2 are SGHVS and FQNEAQ. Between the trimmed V and J ends, which lost 8 bases and 4 bases, there was a span of 20 bases. CDR3 bases: TGTGCCAGCTTTCCTAGAGGGCACTCATCCTATGGCTACACCTTC. Protein product: CASFPRGHSSYGYTF. Using reference TRBV7-8 and TRBJ1-2 for the parts outside the CDR3, the full variable domain is GAGVSQSPRYKVAKRGQDVALRCDPISGHVSLFWYQQALGQGPEFLTYFQNEAQLDKSGLPSDRFFAERPEGSVSTLKIQRTQQEDSAVYLCASFPRGHSSYGYTFGSGTRLTVV.

J is TRBJ2-7 and V is TRBV27; weak D call: TRBD2 (6 bases). This CDR3 comprises 13 residues. Germline CDR1 MNHEY, CDR2 SMNVEV (reference sequence). V lost 6 bases and J 9 bases, leaving 18 bases between the germline ends. For the CDR3, the DNA is TGTGCCAGCAGAACGGGGGTGGGGGGTTGGCAGTACTTC. Protein: CASRTGVGGWQYF.